The 21 T cell receptor beta chains below were found in one sample sequenced in a study of blood T cell repertoires in COVID-19. Method: immunoSEQ multiplex PCR; TCRdb's copy keeps in-frame clones and lacks some. The sample holds 120,000 to 150,000 clones; roughly 84% are singletons and the top ten take 5.8%. The sequencing input was PBMCs or T cells enriched from blood (not recorded which). The source of these receptors is a woman aged 50 to 65 who had been exposed to COVID-19.

The CDR3 protein is CASGDRGLGQPQHF. CDR3 DNA: TGTGCCAGCGGAGACAGGGGGCTTGGGCAGCCCCAGCATTTT. The rearrangement links TRBV7-8 to TRBJ1-5; TRBD1 matches at 10 bases. This CDR3 spans 14 amino acids. V trimming: 8 bases; J trimming: 7 bases; junction bases outside the gene matches: 8. CDR1 is SGHVS and CDR2 is FQNEAQ in the germline V gene. The variable domain in full, completed from reference TRBV7-8 and TRBJ1-5, reads GAGVSQSPRYKVAKRGQDVALRCDPISGHVSLFWYQQALGQGPEFLTYFQNEAQLDKSGLPSDRFFAERPEGSVSTLKIQRTQQEDSAVYLCASGDRGLGQPQHFGDGTRLSIL.

The chain couples TRBV5-4 to TRBJ1-2; 10 bases line up with TRBD1. CDR3 length equals 16 residues. J was trimmed by 7 bases and V by 4 bases; bases with no gene match: 13. Per the germline V gene, CDR1 is SGHNT and CDR2 is YYREEE (reference sequence). CDR3 DNA: TGTGCCAGCAGCCCAGAGAGACAGGGGGCAATCGGTGGCTACACCTTC. Translated, it gives CASSPERQGAIGGYTF.

The V call is TRBV5-4, the J call TRBJ1-2; 9 bases line up with TRBD1. This CDR3 contains 15 residues. After removal of 4 bases from V and 6 bases from J, the junction contained 10 bases not matched to a gene. The germline V gene encodes CDR1 SGHNT and CDR2 YYREEE (reference sequence). The CDR3 sequence: CASSKGQGNFDGYTF. The CDR3 nucleotides are TGTGCCAGCAGCAAGGGACAGGGTAATTTCGATGGCTACACCTTC.

The chain links TRBV29-1 to TRBJ1-6; no firm D call. The CDR3 spans 10 residues. CDR1 is SQVTM, CDR2 ANQGSEA, per germline. CDR3 nucleotide sequence: TGCAGGGGAGAAGGTTCACCCCTCCACTTT. Amino acids: CRGEGSPLHF.

This chain connects TRBV12-5 to TRBJ2-3; D unresolved. The CDR3 extends over 16 amino acids. Germline V CDR1 and CDR2: LGHNT, FRNRAP. V lost 1 base and J 4 bases, leaving 15 bases between the germline ends. The DNA for the CDR3 is TGTGCTAGTGGTTTGGGAGTAGCCCCCAACCCAGATACGCAGTATTTT. It is translated as CASGLGVAPNPDTQYF. The variable domain in full, completed from reference TRBV12-5 and TRBJ2-3, reads DARVTQTPRHKVTEMGQEVTMRCQPILGHNTVFWYRQTMMQGLELLAYFRNRAPLDDSGMPKDRFSAEMPDATLATLKIQPSEPRDSAVYFCASGLGVAPNPDTQYFGPGTRLTVL.

In this sample, this clone turned up once. The chain links TRBV9 to TRBJ2-2; tentative D call: TRBD2 (6 bases). Germline CDR1 reads SGDLS; CDR2 reads YYNGEE. Trimming left V 0 bases short and J 0 bases short, with 9 bases between. The length of the CDR3 is 16 residues. The CDR3 coding sequence is TGTGCCAGCAGCGTAGGGGCGGGGCCGAACACCGGGGAGCTGTTTTTT. This codes for CASSVGAGPNTGELFF.

This chain joins TRBV5-1 and TRBJ2-7; 11 bases fit TRBD1. The CDR3 spans 14 residues. V trimming: 4 bases; J trimming: 3 bases; junction bases outside the gene matches: 3. Germline V gene sequence: CDR1 SGHRS, CDR2 YFSETQ. CDR3: CASSRTGGGYEQYF. The CDR3 DNA follows: TGCGCCAGCAGCCGGACAGGGGGCGGCTACGAGCAGTACTTC.

The chain is built from TRBV6-1 and TRBJ2-1; TRBD1 matches 9 bases. The CDR3 is 15 residues long. In germline, CDR1 is MNHNS, CDR2 SASEGT. V shed 2 bases and J 7 bases; nucleotides not matched to a gene: 6. CDR3 loop: CASSERVTGGNEQFF. Written as DNA, the CDR3 is TGTGCCAGCAGTGAACGGGTGACAGGGGGGAATGAGCAGTTCTTC.

This clone has a single count. The chain couples TRBV27 to TRBJ1-4; 9 bases are a match to TRBD1. CDR3 size: 15 residues. Germline values: CDR1 MNHEY, CDR2 SMNVEV (reference sequence). Losses at the gene ends were 3 bases for V and 11 bases for J; bases not matched to a gene: 10. As DNA, the CDR3 is TGTGCCAGCAGTTTCTCCGGGACAGGGTTAGAGAAACTGTTTTTT. This gives the protein CASSFSGTGLEKLFF.

This clone appeared once. The rearrangement links TRBV7-9 to TRBJ2-1; the match to TRBD2 covers 10 bases. Trimming at V came to 5 bases and at J to 12 bases, leaving 13 bases not matched to a gene. Per the germline V gene, CDR1 is SEHNR and CDR2 is FQNEAQ (reference sequence). This CDR3 has 15 residues. Here the CDR3 DNA reads TGTGCCAGCAGCCCCTCGGGACTAGCGTCTTATTCGCAGTTCTTC. It yields the protein CASSPSGLASYSQFF.

The genes are TRBV6-5 and TRBJ1-4; 7 bases match TRBD1. V lost 6 bases to trimming and J lost 5 bases; unmatched junction nucleotides: 9. CDR1 MNHEY and CDR2 SVGAGI come from the germline V gene. The CDR3 is 15 amino acids. The CDR3 coding sequence is TGTGCCAGCAGGGACTTAGGGGGCGGCAATGAAAAACTGTTTTTT. It encodes CASRDLGGGNEKLFF.

This sequence joins TRBV19 and TRBJ1-1, with 7 bases fitting TRBD1. CDR3 size: 13 residues. In germline, CDR1 is LNHDA, CDR2 SQIVND (reference sequence). The J segment lost 11 bases and the V segment lost 4 bases, leaving 10 bases of the junction unmatched. This chain's CDR3 is CASSKGQPLGAFF. The CDR3 bases are TGTGCCAGTAGTAAGGGACAGCCTCTCGGGGCTTTCTTT.

This clone appeared once. The chain combines TRBV4-2 with TRBJ2-3; 7 nucleotides line up with TRBD2. Germline trimming cut 7 bases from V and 2 bases from J; bases unmatched to any gene: 12. This CDR3 has 16 residues. CDR1 and CDR2 (germline): LGHNA, YNFKEQ. CDR3 region: CASNLTAGDNTDTQYF. CDR3 coding DNA: TGTGCCAGCAACCTTACGGCGGGGGATAACACAGATACGCAGTATTTT.

This chain uses TRBV5-1 with TRBJ1-2; a possible D gene is TRBD1 (5 bases). The CDR3 has 14 amino acids. CDR1 and CDR2 from the germline V gene are SGHRS and YFSETQ. The ends were cut back, 4 bases at V and 8 bases at J, with 18 bases in the middle. Written as DNA, the CDR3 is TGCGCCAGCAGCAACGGGACCCATGGAGGGGGCTACACCTTC. Its protein product is CASSNGTHGGGYTF.

V gene TRBV7-2 combines with J gene TRBJ2-3, with TRBD2 matching over 13 bases. From germline, CDR1 is SGHTA and CDR2 FQGNSA. CDR3 length equals 14 residues. V dropped 8 bases and J dropped 6; count of bases not matched to a gene: 5. The CDR3 loop is CASRLAGGTDTQYF. The CDR3 DNA reads TGTGCCAGCCGACTAGCGGGGGGAACGGATACGCAGTATTTT.

The chain joins TRBV6-1 to TRBJ2-7; no clear D gene. The CDR3 has 12 amino acids. V was clipped by 3 bases and J by 0 bases, with 3 bases between them. The germline CDR1 and CDR2 sequences are MNHNS and SASEGT. CDR3 sequence reads: CASSESSYEQYF. CDR3 nucleotides: TGTGCCAGCAGTGAGAGCTCCTACGAGCAGTACTTC.

The gene calls are TRBV9 and TRBJ2-5; a possible D gene is TRBD2 (7 bases). Germline V gene data show CDR1 as SGDLS and CDR2 as YYNGEE. Trimming took 3 bases from V and 4 from J, leaving 19 bases between them. This CDR3 has 16 residues. CDR3 coding DNA: TGTGCCAGCAGCGCCCCAAAGGGGGGGCGAGGAGAGACCCAGTACTTC. Residues: CASSAPKGGRGETQYF. The full variable domain, completed using reference TRBV9 and TRBJ2-5, is DSGVTQTPKHLITATGQRVTLRCSPRSGDLSVYWYQQSLDQGLQFLIQYYNGEERAKGNILERFSAQQFPDLHSELNLSSLELGDSALYFCASSAPKGGRGETQYFGPGTRLLVL.

This clone was found a few times. The rearrangement joins TRBV4-2 to TRBJ2-7; 9 nucleotides agree with TRBD2. CDR1 LGHNA and CDR2 YNFKEQ come from the germline V gene. V shed 0 bases and J 2 bases; nucleotides not matched to a gene: 11. This CDR3 region has 18 residues. The CDR3 coding sequence is TGTGCCAGCAGCCAAGATGTTAGTTCTAGCGGGGCCACCTACGAGCAGTACTTC. Protein: CASSQDVSSSGATYEQYF.

In its sample, this clone was seen a few times. The chain recombines TRBV28 with TRBJ2-5, with unresolved D. The CDR3 consists of 13 residues. Germline V lookup: CDR1 MDHEN, CDR2 SYDVKM. V was trimmed by 2 bases and J by 0 bases, leaving 4 bases between them. The CDR3 DNA sequence: TGTGCCAGCAGTTTAAGCGACCAAGAGACCCAGTACTTC. Protein sequence: CASSLSDQETQYF.

The CDR3 DNA follows: TGTGCCAGCAGCTCACCGCGAGGACAGGTACAAGAGACCCAGTACTTC. This gives the protein CASSSPRGQVQETQYF. This sequence joins TRBV7-9 and TRBJ2-5; TRBD1 aligns across 7 bases. The CDR3 contains 16 residues. Trimming at V came to 4 bases and at J to 2 bases, leaving 10 bases not matched to a gene. Looked up from germline, CDR1 is SEHNR and CDR2 is FQNEAQ (reference sequence). Full variable domain (rest looked up from reference TRBV7-9 and TRBJ2-5): DTGVSQNPRHKITKRGQNVTFRCDPISEHNRLYWYRQTLGQGPEFLTYFQNEAQLEKSRLLSDRFSAERPKGSFSTLEIQRTEQGDSAMYLCASSSPRGQVQETQYFGPGTRLLVL.

The chain combines TRBV29-1 with TRBJ1-4; tentatively, D is TRBD1 (5 bases). The CDR3 contains 12 residues. CDR1 SQVTM and CDR2 ANQGSEA come from the germline V gene. Written as DNA, the CDR3 is TGCTCCGGGCGGGGGACTAATGAAAAACTGTTTTTT. Translation: CSGRGTNEKLFF.